This T cell receptor (beta chain) was sequenced for a study of graft-versus-host responses after intestinal transplantation. At the level of the study: Transplantation in recipients was multivisceral, liver-intestinal, or isolated intestinal. Study-level points and caveats: The marrow of recipients harbored GvH clones, and ileum or blood showed some of them first. Allografts carried high graft-versus-host to host-versus-graft clonal ratios in patients having graft-donor T cell macrochimerism.

Regarding this clone: As yet, its antigen is unknown.

The data were produced by immunoSEQ multiplex PCR, yet TCRdb's version contains in-frame clones alone and is incomplete. This table holds 77,000 or so clones, 80% to 95% found once. The receptor was isolated from a human patient who received an intestinal transplant, so some T cells may come from the graft donor. The source was PBMCs, collected 98 days after intestinal transplantation.

DNA of the CDR3: TGTGCCAGCAGCCCGGACGGGCTCTACGAGCAGTACTTC. Translating gives CASSPDGLYEQYF. The chain combines TRBV28 with TRBJ2-7; D remains ambiguous. The CDR3 length is 13 residues. Deletions cut 6 bases from V and 3 bases from J, with 12 bases between. CDR1 and CDR2 (germline): MDHEN, SYDVKM.